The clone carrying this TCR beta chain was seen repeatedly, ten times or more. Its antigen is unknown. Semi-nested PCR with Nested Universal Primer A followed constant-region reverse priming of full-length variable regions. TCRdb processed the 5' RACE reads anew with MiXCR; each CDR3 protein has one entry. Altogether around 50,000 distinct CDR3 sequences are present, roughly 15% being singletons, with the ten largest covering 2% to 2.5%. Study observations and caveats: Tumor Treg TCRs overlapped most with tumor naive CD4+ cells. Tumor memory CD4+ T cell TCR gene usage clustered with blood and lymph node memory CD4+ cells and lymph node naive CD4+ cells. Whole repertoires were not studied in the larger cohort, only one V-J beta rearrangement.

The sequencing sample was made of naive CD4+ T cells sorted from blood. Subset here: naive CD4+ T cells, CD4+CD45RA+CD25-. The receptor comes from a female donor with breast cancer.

CDR3 coding DNA: TGCAGTGCTAGCGGGGACCCCTACAATGAGCAGTTCTTC. This translates into CSASGDPYNEQFF. The V gene is TRBV20-1, the J gene TRBJ2-1; the D gene could be TRBD1 or TRBD2 (5 bases each). Germline assignment: CDR1 DFQATT and CDR2 SNEGSKA (reference sequence). Deletions cut 3 bases from V and 2 bases from J, with 8 bases between. The CDR3 length is 13 residues.